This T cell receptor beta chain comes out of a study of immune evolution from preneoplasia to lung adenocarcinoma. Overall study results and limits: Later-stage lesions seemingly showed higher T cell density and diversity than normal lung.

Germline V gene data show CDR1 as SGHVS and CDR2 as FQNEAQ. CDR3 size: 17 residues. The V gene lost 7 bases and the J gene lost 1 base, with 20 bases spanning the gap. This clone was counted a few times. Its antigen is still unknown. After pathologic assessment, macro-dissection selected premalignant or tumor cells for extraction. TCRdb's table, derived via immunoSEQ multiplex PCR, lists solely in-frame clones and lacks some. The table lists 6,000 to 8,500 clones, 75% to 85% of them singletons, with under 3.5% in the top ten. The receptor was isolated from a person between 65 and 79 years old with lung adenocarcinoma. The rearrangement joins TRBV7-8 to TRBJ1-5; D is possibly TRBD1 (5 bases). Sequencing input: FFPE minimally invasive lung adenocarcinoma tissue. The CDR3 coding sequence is TGTGCCAGCACTCCCTGGGGGGGAGGGGTGAGCAATCAGCCCCAGCATTTT. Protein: CASTPWGGGVSNQPQHF.